The T cell receptor beta chain under discussion was sequenced for a study of T cell responses to AZD1222 COVID-19 vaccine. Profiled with immunoSEQ multiplex PCR; TCRdb holds only in-frame clones, not every one. Of under 95,000 clones listed, about 88% are singletons. This sequence originates from an adult who received the AZD1222 COVID-19 vaccine. Specimen: peripheral blood, collected 28 days after the second AZD1222 dose.

The CDR3 DNA follows: TGCGCCAGCCAGCCAGGTTCTAGCGGGAGGAACAATGAGCAGTTCTTC. Its protein product is CASQPGSSGRNNEQFF. The rearrangement joins TRBV10-1 to TRBJ2-1, with 11 bases aligning to TRBD2. Trimming took 8 bases from V and 5 from J; bases not matched to a gene: 11. The germline V gene has CDR1 WNHNN and CDR2 SYGVQD (reference sequence). This CDR3 contains 16 residues.